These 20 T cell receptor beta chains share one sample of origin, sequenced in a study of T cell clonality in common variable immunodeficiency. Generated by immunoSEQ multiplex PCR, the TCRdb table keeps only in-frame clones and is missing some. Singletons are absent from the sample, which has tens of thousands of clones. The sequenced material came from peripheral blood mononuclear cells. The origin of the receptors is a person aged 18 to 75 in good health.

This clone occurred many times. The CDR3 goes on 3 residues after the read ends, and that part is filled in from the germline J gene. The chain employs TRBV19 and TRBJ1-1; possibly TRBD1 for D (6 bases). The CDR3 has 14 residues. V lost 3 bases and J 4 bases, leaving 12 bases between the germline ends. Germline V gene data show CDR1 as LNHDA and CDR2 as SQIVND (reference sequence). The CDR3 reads CASSISNRATEAFF. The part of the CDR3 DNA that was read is TGTGCCAGTAGTATTTCAAACAGGGCCACTGAA.

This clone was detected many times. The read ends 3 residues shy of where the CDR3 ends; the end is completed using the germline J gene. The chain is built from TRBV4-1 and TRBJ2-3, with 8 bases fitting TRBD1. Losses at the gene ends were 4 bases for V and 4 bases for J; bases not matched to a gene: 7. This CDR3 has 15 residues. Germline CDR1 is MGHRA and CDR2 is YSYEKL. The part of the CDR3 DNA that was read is TGCGCCAGCAGCCTCGGACAGGGCGAAGCAGATACG. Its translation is CASSLGQGEADT. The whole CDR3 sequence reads CASSLGQGEADTQYF.

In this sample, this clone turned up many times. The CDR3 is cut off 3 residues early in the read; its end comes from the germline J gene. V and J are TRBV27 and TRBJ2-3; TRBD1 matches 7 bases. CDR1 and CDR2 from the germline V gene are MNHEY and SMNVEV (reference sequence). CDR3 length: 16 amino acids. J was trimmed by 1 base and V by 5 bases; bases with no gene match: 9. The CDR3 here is CASSPPGQHGTDTQYF. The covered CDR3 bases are TGTGCCAGCAGTCCTCCGGGACAGCATGGCACAGATACG.

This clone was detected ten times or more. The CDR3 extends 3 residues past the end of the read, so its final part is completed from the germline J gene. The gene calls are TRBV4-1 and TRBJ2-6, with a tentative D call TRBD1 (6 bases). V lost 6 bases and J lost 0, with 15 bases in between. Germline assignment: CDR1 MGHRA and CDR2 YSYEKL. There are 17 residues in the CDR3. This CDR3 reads CASSSQTGDSGANVLTF. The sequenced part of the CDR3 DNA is TGCGCCAGCAGTTCACAGACAGGCGACTCTGGGGCCAACGTC.

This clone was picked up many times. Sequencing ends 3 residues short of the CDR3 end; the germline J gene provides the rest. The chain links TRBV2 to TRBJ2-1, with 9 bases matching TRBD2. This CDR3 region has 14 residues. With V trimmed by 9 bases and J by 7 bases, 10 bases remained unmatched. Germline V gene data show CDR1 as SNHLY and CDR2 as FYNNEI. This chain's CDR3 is CASSSGANWNEQFF. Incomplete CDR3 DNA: TGTGCCAGTTCTAGCGGGGCTAATTGGAATGAG.

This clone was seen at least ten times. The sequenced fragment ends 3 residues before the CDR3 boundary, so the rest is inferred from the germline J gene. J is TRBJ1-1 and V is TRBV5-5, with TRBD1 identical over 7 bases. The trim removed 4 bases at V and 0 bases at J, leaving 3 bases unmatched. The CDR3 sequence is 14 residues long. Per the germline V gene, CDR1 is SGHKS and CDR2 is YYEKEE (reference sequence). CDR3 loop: CASSRGQLNTEAFF. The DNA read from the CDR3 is TGTGCCAGCAGCAGGGGACAGCTGAACACTGAA.

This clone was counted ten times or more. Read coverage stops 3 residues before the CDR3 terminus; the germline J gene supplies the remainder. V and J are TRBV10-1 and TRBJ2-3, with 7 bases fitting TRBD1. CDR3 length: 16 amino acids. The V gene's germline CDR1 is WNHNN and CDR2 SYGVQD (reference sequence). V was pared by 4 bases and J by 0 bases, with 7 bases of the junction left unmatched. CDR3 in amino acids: CASSGDSLASTDTQYF. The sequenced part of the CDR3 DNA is TGCGCCAGCAGTGGGGACAGCTTAGCTAGCACAGATACG.

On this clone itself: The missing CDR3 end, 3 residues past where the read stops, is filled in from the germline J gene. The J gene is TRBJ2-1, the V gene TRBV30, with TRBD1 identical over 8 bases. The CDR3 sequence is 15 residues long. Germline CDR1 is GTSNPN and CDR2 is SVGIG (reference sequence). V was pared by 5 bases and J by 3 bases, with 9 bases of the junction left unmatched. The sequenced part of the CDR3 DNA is TGTGCCTGGGGCTCGGGACAGGAGAACTACAATGAG. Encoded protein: CAWGSGQENYNE. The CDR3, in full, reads CAWGSGQENYNEQFF.

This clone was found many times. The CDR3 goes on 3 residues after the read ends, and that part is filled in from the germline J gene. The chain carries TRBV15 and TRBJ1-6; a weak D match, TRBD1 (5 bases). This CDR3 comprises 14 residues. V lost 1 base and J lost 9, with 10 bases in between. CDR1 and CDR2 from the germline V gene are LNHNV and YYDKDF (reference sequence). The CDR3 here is CATSRVDSGSPLHF. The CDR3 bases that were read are TGTGCCACCAGCAGAGTCGACAGTGGTTCACCC.

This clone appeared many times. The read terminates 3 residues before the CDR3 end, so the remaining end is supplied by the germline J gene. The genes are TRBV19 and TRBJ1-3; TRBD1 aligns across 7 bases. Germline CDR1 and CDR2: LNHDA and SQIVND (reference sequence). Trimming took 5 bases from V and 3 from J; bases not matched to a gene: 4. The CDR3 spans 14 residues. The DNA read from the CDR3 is TGTGCCAGTAGTCTAGGACAGGTTGGAAACACC. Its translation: CASSLGQVGNT. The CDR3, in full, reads CASSLGQVGNTIYF. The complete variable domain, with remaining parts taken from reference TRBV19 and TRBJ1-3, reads DGGITQSPKYLFRKEGQNVTLSCEQNLNHDAMYWYRQDPGQGLRLIYYSQIVNDFQKGDIAEGYSVSREKKESFPLTVTSAQKNPTAFYLCASSLGQVGNTIYFGEGSWLTVV.

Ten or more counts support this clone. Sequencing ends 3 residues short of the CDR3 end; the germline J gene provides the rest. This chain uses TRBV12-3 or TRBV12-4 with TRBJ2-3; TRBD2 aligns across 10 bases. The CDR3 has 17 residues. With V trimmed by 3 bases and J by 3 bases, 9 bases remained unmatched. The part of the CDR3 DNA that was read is TGTGCCAGCAGTTTTCGTGGTAGCGGGAGGAGGACAGATACG. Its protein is CASSFRGSGRRTDT. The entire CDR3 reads CASSFRGSGRRTDTQYF.

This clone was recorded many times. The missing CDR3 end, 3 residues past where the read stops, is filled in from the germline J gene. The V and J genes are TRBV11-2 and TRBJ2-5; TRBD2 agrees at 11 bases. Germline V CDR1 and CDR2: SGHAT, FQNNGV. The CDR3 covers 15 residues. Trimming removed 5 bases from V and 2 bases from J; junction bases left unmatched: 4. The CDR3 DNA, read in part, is TGTGCCAGCAGCAGAGGGACTAGCGGACAAGAGACC. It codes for CASSRGTSGQET. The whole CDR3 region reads CASSRGTSGQETQYF. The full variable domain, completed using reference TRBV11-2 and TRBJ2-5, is EAGVAQSPRYKIIEKRQSVAFWCNPISGHATLYWYQQILGQGPKLLIQFQNNGVVDDSQLPKDRFSAERLKGVDSTLKIQPAKLEDSAVYLCASSRGTSGQETQYFGPGTRLLVL.

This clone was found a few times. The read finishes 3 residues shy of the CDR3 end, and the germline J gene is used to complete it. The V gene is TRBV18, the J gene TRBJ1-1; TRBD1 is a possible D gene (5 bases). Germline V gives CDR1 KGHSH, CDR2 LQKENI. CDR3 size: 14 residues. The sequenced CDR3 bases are TGTGCCAGCTCACTTGGGGGGACTTCCTACGAG. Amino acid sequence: CASSLGGTSYE. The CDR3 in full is CASSLGGTSYEAFF. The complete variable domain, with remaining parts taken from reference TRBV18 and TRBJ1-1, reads NAGVMQNPRHLVRRRGQEARLRCSPMKGHSHVYWYRQLPEEGLKFMVYLQKENIIDESGMPKERFSAEFPKEGPSILRIQQVVRGDSAAYFCASSLGGTSYEAFFGQGTRLTVV.

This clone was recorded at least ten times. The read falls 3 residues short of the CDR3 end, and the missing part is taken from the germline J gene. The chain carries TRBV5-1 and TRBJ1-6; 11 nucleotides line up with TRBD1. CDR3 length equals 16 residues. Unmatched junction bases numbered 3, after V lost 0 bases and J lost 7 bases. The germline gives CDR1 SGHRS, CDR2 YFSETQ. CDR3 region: CASSLGTGGGNSPLHF. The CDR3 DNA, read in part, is TGCGCCAGCAGCTTGGGGACAGGGGGCGGGAATTCACCC.

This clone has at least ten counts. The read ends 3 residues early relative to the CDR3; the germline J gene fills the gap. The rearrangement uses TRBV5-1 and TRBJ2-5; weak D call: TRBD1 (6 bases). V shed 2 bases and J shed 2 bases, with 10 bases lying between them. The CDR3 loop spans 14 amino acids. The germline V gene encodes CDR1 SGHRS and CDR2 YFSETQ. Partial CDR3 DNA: TGCGCCAGCAGCTTAACAGGGAATCAAGAGACC. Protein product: CASSLTGNQET. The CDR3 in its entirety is CASSLTGNQETQYF.

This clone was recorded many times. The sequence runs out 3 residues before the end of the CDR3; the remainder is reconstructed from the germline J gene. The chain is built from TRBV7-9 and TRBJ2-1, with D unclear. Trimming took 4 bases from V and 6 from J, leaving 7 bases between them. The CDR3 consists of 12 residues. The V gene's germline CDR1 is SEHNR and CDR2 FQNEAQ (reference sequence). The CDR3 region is CASSYGSNEQFF. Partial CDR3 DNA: TGTGCCAGCAGCTACGGGTCCAATGAG.

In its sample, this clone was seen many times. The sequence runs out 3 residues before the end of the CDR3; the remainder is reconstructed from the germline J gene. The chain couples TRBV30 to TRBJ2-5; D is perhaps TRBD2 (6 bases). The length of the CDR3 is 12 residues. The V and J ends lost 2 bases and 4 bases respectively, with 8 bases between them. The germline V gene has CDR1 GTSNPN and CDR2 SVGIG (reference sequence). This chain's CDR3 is CAWSRRAETQYF. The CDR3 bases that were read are TGTGCCTGGAGTAGGAGGGCAGAGACC.

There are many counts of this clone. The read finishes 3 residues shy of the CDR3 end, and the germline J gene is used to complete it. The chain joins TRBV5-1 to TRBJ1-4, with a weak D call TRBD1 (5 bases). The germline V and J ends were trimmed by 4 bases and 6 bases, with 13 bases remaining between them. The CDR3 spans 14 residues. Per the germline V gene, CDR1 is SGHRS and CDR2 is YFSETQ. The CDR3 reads CASSPRGGDEKLFF. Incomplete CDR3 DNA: TGCGCCAGCAGCCCTCGGGGGGGGGATGAAAAA.

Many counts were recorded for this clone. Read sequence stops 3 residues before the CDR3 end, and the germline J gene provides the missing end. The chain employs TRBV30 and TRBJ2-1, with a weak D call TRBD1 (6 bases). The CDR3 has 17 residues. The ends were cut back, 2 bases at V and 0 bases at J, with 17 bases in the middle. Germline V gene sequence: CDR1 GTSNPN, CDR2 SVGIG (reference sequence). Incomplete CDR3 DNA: TGTGCCTGGAGTTCACAGGGTGGGGCCAACTCCTACAATGAG. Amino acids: CAWSSQGGANSYNE. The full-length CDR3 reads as CAWSSQGGANSYNEQFF.

CDR3 protein: CASSWIGTGSAETQYF. Incomplete CDR3 DNA: TGTGCCAGCAGCTGGATTGGGACAGGGTCGGCGGAGACC. V and J are TRBV7-8 and TRBJ2-5; 9 nucleotides line up with TRBD1. Read sequence stops 3 residues before the CDR3 end, and the germline J gene provides the missing end. CDR1 SGHVS and CDR2 FQNEAQ come from the germline V gene. CDR3 length equals 16 residues. J gave up 5 bases and V 4 bases, and 11 bases lay outside the gene matches.